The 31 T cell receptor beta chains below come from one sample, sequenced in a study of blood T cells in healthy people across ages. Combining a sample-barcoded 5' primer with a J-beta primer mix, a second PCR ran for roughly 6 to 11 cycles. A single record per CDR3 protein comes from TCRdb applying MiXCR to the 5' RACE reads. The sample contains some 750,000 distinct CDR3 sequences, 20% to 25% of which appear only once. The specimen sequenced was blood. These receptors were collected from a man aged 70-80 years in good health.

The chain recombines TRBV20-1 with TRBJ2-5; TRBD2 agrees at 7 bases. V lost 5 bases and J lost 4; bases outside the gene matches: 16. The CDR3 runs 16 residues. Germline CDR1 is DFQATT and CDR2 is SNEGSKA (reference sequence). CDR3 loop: CSAPLDTGGISETQYF. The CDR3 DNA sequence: TGCAGTGCTCCCCTTGATACGGGGGGAATTTCAGAGACCCAGTACTTC.

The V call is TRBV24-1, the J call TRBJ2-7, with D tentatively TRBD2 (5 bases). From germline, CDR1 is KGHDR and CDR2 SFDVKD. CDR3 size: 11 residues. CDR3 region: CVTSRDYEQYV. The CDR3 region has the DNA TGTGTCACCAGTCGGGACTACGAGCAGTACGTC.

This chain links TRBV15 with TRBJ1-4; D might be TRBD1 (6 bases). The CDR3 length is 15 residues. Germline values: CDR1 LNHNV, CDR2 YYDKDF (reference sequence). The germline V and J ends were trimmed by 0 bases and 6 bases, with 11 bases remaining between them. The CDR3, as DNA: TGTGCCACCAGCAGAGAGGGGGCCCGGTATGAAAAACTGTTTTTT. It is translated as CATSREGARYEKLFF.

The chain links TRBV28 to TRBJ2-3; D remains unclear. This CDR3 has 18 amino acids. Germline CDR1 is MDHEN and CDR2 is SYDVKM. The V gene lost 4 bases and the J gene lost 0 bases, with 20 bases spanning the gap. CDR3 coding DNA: TGTGCCAGCAGTTCCTCCCCGTTCGGACGTCAGAGCACAGATACGCAGTATTTT. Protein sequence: CASSSSPFGRQSTDTQYF.

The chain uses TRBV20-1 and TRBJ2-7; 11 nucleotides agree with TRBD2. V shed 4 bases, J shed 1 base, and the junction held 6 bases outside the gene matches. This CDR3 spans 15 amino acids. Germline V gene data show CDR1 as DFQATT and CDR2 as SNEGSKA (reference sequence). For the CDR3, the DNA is TGCAGTGCTAACAGACTAGCGGGGACATCCTACGAGCAGTACTTC. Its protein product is CSANRLAGTSYEQYF.

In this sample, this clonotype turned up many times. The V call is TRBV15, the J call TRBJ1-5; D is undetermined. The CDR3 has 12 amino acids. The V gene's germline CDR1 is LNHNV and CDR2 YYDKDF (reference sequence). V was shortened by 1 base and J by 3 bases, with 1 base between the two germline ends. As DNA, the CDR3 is TGTGCCACCAGCAGAGTCAATCAGCCCCAGCATTTT. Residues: CATSRVNQPQHF.

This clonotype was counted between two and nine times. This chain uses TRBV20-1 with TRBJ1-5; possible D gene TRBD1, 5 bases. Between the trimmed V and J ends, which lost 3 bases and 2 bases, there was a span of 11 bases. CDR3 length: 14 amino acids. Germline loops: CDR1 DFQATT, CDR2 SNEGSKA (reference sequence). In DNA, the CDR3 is TGCAGTGCTAGGGGACCGAGCGGCAATCAGCCCCAGCATTTT. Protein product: CSARGPSGNQPQHF.

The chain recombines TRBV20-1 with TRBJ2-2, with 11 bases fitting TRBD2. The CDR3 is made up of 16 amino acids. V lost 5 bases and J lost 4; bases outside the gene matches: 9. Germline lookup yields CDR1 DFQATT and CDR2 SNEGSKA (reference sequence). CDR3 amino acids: CSAHTGTSGRTGELFF. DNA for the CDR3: TGCAGTGCTCATACCGGGACTAGCGGTCGCACCGGGGAGCTGTTTTTT.

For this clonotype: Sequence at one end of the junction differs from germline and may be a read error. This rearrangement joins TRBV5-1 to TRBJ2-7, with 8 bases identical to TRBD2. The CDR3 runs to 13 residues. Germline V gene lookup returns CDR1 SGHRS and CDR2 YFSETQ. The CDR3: CASNSGSYNERFF. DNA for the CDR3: TGCGCCAGCAACAGCGGGAGCTACAATGAGCGGTTCTTC. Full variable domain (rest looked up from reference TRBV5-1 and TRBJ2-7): KAGVTQTPRYLIKTRGQQVTLSCSPISGHRSVSWYQQTPGQGLQFLFEYFSETQRNKGNFPGRFSGRQFSNSRSEMNVSTLELGDSALYLCASNSGSYNERFFGPGTRLTVT.

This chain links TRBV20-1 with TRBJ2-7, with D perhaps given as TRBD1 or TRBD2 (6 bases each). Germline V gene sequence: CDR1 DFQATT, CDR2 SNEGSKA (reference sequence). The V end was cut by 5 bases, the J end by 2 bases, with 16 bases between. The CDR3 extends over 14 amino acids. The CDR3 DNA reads TGCAGTGCTGAGAATCGGGGGCCAACCTACGAGCAGTACTTC. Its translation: CSAENRGPTYEQYF.

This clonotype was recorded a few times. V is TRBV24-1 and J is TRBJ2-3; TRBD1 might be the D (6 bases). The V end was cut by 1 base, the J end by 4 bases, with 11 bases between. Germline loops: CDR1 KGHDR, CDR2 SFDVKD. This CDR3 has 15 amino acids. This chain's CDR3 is CATSDFWGPPDTQYF. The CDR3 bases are TGTGCCACCAGTGATTTCTGGGGGCCCCCAGATACGCAGTATTTT.

CDR3 in DNA: TGTGCCAGCAGTTCCGGCAGAACCTACGAGCAGTACTTC. The encoded protein is CASSSGRTYEQYF. The rearrangement links TRBV27 to TRBJ2-7, with D uncertain. The CDR3 runs to 13 residues. V was shortened by 4 bases and J by 2 bases, with 9 bases between the two germline ends. Germline V gene sequence: CDR1 MNHEY, CDR2 SMNVEV (reference sequence).

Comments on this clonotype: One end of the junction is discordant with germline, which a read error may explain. The CDR3 DNA reads TGTGCCAGCAGTTTTGGAGATCAGCCCCAGCGTTTT. This encodes CASSFGDQPQRF. The chain employs TRBV6-2 or TRBV6-3 and TRBJ1-5; D not resolved. The CDR3 covers 12 residues. Germline values: CDR1 MNHEY, CDR2 SVGEGT.

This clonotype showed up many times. CDR3 region: CASSWTSGRPLRTDTQYF. The DNA of the CDR3 is TGTGCCAGCAGTTGGACTAGCGGGAGGCCCCTCCGCACAGATACGCAGTATTTT. This sequence joins TRBV6-2 or TRBV6-3 and TRBJ2-3, with TRBD2 matching over 14 bases. The CDR3 runs 18 residues. V shed 4 bases and J 1 base; nucleotides not matched to a gene: 7. Germline CDR1 is MNHEY and CDR2 is SVGEGT.

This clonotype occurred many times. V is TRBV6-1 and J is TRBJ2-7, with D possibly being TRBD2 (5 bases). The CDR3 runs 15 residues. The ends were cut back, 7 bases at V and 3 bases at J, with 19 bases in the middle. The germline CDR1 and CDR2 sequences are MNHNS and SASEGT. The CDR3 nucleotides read TGTGCCAGCATCGGAGAGGCGGGCACCCACTACGAGCAGTACGTC. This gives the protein CASIGEAGTHYEQYV.

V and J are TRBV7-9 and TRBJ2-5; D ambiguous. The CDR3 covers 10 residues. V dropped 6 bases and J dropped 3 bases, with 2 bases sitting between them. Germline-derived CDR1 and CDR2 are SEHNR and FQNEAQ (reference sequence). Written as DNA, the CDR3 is TGTGCCAGCAGTAAAGAGACCCAGTACTTC. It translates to CASSKETQYF.

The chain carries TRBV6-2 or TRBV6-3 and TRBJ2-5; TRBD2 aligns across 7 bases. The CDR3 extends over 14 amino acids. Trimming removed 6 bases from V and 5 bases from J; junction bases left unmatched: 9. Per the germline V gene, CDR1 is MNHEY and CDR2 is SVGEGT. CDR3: CASSQETSRETQYF. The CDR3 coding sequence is TGTGCCAGCAGCCAAGAGACTAGCCGGGAGACCCAGTACTTC.

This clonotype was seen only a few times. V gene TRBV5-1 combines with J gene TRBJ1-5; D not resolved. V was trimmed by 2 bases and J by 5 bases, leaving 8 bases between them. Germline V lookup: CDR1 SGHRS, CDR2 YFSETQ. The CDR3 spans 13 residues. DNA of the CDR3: TGCGCCAGCAGCTTCGGGGAGGATCAGCCCCAGCATTTT. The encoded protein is CASSFGEDQPQHF.

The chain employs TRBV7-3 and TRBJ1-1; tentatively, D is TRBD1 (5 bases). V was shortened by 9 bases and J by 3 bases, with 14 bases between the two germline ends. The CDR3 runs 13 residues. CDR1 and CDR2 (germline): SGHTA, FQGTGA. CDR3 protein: CASSGDSYTEAFF. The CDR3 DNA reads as TGTGCCAGTAGCGGCGACAGTTACACTGAAGCTTTCTTT.

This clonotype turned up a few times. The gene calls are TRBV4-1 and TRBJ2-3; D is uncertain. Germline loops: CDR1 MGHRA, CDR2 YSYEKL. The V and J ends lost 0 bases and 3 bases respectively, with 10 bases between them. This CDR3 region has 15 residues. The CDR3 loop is CASSQDRTGTDTQYF. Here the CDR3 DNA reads TGCGCCAGCAGCCAAGACAGGACCGGGACAGATACGCAGTATTTT.

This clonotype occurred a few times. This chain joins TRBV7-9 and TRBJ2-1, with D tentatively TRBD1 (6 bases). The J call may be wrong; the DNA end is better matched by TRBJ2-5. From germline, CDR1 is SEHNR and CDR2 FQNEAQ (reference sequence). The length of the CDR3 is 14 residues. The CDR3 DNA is TGTGCCAGCAGTCACAGGGATTTCGGAGAGACCCAGTACTTC. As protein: CASSHRDFGETQYF.

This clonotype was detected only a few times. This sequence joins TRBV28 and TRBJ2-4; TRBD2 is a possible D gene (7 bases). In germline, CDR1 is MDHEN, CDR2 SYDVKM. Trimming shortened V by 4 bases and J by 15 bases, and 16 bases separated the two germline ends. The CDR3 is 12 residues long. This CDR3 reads CASSSWGGLGYF. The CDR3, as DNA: TGTGCCAGCAGTTCATGGGGGGGCTTGGGGTACTTC.

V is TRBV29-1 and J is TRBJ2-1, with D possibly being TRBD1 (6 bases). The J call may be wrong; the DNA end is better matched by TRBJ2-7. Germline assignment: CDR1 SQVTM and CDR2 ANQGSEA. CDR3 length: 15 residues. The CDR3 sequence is CSVESRQDGNYEQYF. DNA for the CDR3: TGCAGCGTTGAGTCTAGACAGGATGGTAACTACGAGCAGTACTTC.

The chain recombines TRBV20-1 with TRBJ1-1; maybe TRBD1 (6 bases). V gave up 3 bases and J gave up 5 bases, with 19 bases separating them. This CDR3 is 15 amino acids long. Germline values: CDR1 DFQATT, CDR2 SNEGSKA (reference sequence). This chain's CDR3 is CSARPQGFVWTEAFF. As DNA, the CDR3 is TGCAGTGCTAGGCCTCAGGGGTTCGTCTGGACTGAAGCTTTCTTT.

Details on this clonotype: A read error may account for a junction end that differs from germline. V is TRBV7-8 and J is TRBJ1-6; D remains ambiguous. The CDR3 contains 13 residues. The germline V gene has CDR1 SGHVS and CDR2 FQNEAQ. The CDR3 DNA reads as TGTGCCAGTATGAGCTCCTATAATTCACCCCTCCGCTTT. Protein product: CASMSSYNSPLRF.

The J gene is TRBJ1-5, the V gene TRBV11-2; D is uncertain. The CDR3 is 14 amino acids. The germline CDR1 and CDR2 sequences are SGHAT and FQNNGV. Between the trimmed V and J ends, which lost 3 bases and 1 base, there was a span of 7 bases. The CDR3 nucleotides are TGTGCCAGCAGCTTCCAACCGAGCAATCAGCCCCAGCATTTT. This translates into CASSFQPSNQPQHF.

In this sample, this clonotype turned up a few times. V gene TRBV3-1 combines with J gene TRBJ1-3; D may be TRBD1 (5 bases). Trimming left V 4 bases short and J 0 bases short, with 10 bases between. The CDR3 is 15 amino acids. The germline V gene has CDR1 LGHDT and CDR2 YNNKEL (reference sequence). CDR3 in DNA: TGTGCCAGCAGCCTGCAGGGCCGCTCTGGAAACACCATATATTTT. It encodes CASSLQGRSGNTIYF.

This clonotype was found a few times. The chain's CDR3 is CASRIQGRAYEQYF. CDR3 bases: TGTGCCAGCAGGATTCAGGGGAGGGCCTACGAGCAGTACTTC. This chain uses TRBV2 with TRBJ2-7; weak D call: TRBD2 (7 bases). The CDR3 spans 14 residues. The ends were cut back, 6 bases at V and 2 bases at J, with 14 bases in the middle. Germline V gene data show CDR1 as SNHLY and CDR2 as FYNNEI.

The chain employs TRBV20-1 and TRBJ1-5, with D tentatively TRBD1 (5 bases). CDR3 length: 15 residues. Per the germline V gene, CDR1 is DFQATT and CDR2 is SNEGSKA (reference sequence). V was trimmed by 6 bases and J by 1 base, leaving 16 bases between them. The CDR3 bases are TGCAGTGCCCTAGAAGGAACAGGAAGCAATCAGCCCCAGCATTTT. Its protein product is CSALEGTGSNQPQHF.

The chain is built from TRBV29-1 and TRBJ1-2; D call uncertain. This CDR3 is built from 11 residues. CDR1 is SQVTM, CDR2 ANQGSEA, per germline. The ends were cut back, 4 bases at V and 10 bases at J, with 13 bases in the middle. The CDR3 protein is CSVGSKGDYTF. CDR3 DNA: TGCAGCGTTGGTTCGAAGGGTGACTACACCTTC.

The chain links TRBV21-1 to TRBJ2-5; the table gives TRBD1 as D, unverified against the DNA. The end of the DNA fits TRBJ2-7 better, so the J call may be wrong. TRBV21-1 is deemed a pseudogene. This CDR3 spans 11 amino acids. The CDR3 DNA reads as TGTGCCAGCAGCAACTGTCACGAGCAGTACGTC. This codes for CASSNCHEQYV.